A single sample gave rise to the 19 T cell receptor beta chains below, sequenced in a study of T-cell reconstitution after alpha-beta-depleted transplantation in children. The authors prepared the TCRbeta library with unique molecular identifiers. Each CDR3 protein is one row after TCRdb ran MiXCR on the PCR reads. Here the sample spans roughly 500,000 distinct CDR3 sequences, 8% to 11% being singletons. Sequencing was performed on PBMCs, taken before TCRalphabeta/CD19-depleted stem cell transplant. The receptors come from a child aged 2 to 15 with inherited bone marrow failure, due to receive a stem cell transplant.

This clonotype was detected ten times or more. DNA of the CDR3: TGTGCCAGCAGCTCTCCCGGGACAGGACCCACCGGGGAGCTGTTTTTT. Protein sequence: CASSSPGTGPTGELFF. The rearrangement joins TRBV7-9 to TRBJ2-2, with 8 nucleotides matching TRBD1. There are 16 residues in the CDR3. The V segment lost 4 bases and the J segment 4 bases; nucleotides outside the gene matches: 8. Looked up from germline, CDR1 is SEHNR and CDR2 is FQNEAQ (reference sequence).

This clonotype was seen many times. The chain combines TRBV27 with TRBJ1-5, with D maybe TRBD1 (5 bases). The CDR3 totals 14 residues. Trimming stripped 5 bases from V and 4 bases from J, with 12 bases between. Germline-derived CDR1 and CDR2 are MNHEY and SMNVEV (reference sequence). The CDR3 bases are TGTGCCAGCAGTGTCCAGGGCGAGAATCAGCCCCAGCATTTT. It specifies CASSVQGENQPQHF.

This clonotype was recorded at least ten times. The V gene is TRBV5-1, the J gene TRBJ2-3; D might be TRBD1 (6 bases). The CDR3 is 17 amino acids. V dropped 0 bases and J dropped 3 bases, with 17 bases sitting between them. Germline V gives CDR1 SGHRS, CDR2 YFSETQ. This CDR3 reads CASSLVGTPRPTDTQYF. CDR3 coding DNA: TGCGCCAGCAGCTTGGTGGGGACACCGAGGCCTACAGATACGCAGTATTTT.

V and J are TRBV20-1 and TRBJ2-7; perhaps TRBD2 as D (5 bases). The CDR3 runs to 13 residues. V was cut by 3 bases and J by 2 bases, with 11 bases left in between. CDR1 is DFQATT, CDR2 SNEGSKA, per germline (reference sequence). CDR3 nucleotide sequence: TGCAGTGCTAGGAACGGAGGCCCCTACGAGCAGTACTTC. It is translated as CSARNGGPYEQYF.

This clonotype was observed a handful of times. The chain couples TRBV19 to TRBJ2-2; weak D call: TRBD1 (6 bases). With 4 bases removed from V and 3 bases from J, the gap between germline ends came to 9 bases. Germline assignment: CDR1 LNHDA and CDR2 SQIVND (reference sequence). The CDR3 has 14 residues. In DNA form, the CDR3 reads TGTGCCAGTAGTACCTACAGGGACACCGGGGAGCTGTTTTTT. Its protein product is CASSTYRDTGELFF.

This clonotype was found many times. The V gene is TRBV20-1, the J gene TRBJ2-1; maybe TRBD2 (5 bases). Germline CDR1 is DFQATT and CDR2 is SNEGSKA (reference sequence). The CDR3 has 12 amino acids. V was shortened by 3 bases and J by 2 bases, with 5 bases between the two germline ends. CDR3 amino acids: CSASGTYNEQFF. The CDR3 nucleotides are TGCAGTGCTAGCGGGACCTACAATGAGCAGTTCTTC.

This clonotype was observed many times. This chain links TRBV28 with TRBJ2-2; D perhaps matches TRBD2 (6 bases). Germline assignment: CDR1 MDHEN and CDR2 SYDVKM. Trimming stripped 4 bases from V and 3 bases from J, with 15 bases between. The CDR3 has 16 amino acids. CDR3 sequence: CASSSPGGMDTGELFF. CDR3 bases: TGTGCCAGCAGTTCCCCCGGCGGGATGGACACCGGGGAGCTGTTTTTT.

The gene calls are TRBV6-5 and TRBJ2-5, with no clear D. Trimming removed 9 bases at V and 9 bases at J, with 14 bases between. Germline V gene lookup returns CDR1 MNHEY and CDR2 SVGAGI. CDR3 size: 11 residues. The CDR3 reads CASLLGTSQYF. The CDR3 DNA is TGTGCCAGTCTCCTTGGCACTTCCCAGTACTTC.

This clonotype has ten or more counts. V usage is TRBV7-9 and J usage is TRBJ2-1, with D perhaps matching TRBD1 (5 bases). Germline V gives CDR1 SEHNR, CDR2 FQNEAQ (reference sequence). The CDR3 consists of 13 residues. Trimming took 5 bases from V and 6 from J, leaving 11 bases between them. The CDR3 protein is CASSVPRANEQFF. The CDR3 DNA is TGTGCCAGCAGCGTTCCCAGGGCCAATGAGCAGTTCTTC.

This clonotype was counted ten times or more. This chain joins TRBV29-1 and TRBJ2-7; 10 bases are a match to TRBD1. This CDR3 is built from 13 residues. Germline V gives CDR1 SQVTM, CDR2 ANQGSEA. V lost 6 bases to trimming and J lost 3 bases; unmatched junction nucleotides: 5. The CDR3 region is CSVGGTGVYEQYF. The CDR3 DNA follows: TGCAGCGTGGGTGGGACAGGGGTCTACGAGCAGTACTTC.

The chain combines TRBV7-2 with TRBJ2-5; D unresolved. V lost 5 bases, J lost 7 bases, and 8 bases lay in between. CDR1 and CDR2 from the germline V gene are SGHTA and FQGNSA. The CDR3 runs to 11 residues. CDR3 loop: CASSPFGTQYF. As DNA, the CDR3 is TGTGCCAGCAGCCCTTTTGGGACCCAGTACTTC.

This clonotype was counted only a few times. V and J are TRBV29-1 and TRBJ1-2; the D gene is possibly TRBD1 (6 bases). The germline gives CDR1 SQVTM, CDR2 ANQGSEA. The CDR3 length is 13 residues. The V and J ends lost 6 bases and 0 bases respectively, with 11 bases between them. CDR3 protein: CSVLDSTNYGYTF. In nucleotides, the CDR3 is TGCAGCGTCCTGGACAGCACTAACTATGGCTACACCTTC.

This clonotype was seen ten or more times. The J gene is TRBJ2-2, the V gene TRBV27, with 10 bases lining up with TRBD2. The J segment lost 7 bases and the V segment lost 5 bases, leaving 13 bases of the junction unmatched. The CDR3 covers 17 residues. In germline, CDR1 is MNHEY, CDR2 SMNVEV (reference sequence). As DNA, the CDR3 is TGTGCCAGCAGTCAAGCCCTAGCGGGAGCCTTCTTCGGGGAGCTGTTTTTT. Its translation is CASSQALAGAFFGELFF.

This clonotype was seen at least ten times. The chain combines TRBV27 with TRBJ1-2, with 9 bases aligning to TRBD1. Trimming took 5 bases from V and 8 from J; bases not matched to a gene: 9. This CDR3 has 14 residues. The germline gives CDR1 MNHEY, CDR2 SMNVEV (reference sequence). The CDR3 bases are TGTGCCAGCAGTCCTACAGGGGGCGCCCAGGGCTACACCTTC. The encoded protein is CASSPTGGAQGYTF.

In its sample, this clonotype was seen many times. The rearrangement uses TRBV5-1 and TRBJ2-5; tentatively, D is TRBD2 (5 bases). The V and J ends lost 0 bases and 5 bases respectively, with 20 bases between them. The CDR3 is made up of 17 amino acids. Per the germline V gene, CDR1 is SGHRS and CDR2 is YFSETQ. This CDR3 is CASSLVATGSGQETQYF. CDR3 coding DNA: TGCGCCAGCAGCTTGGTCGCGACGGGAAGTGGGCAGGAGACCCAGTACTTC. The whole variable domain, remainder taken from reference TRBV5-1 and TRBJ2-5, is KAGVTQTPRYLIKTRGQQVTLSCSPISGHRSVSWYQQTPGQGLQFLFEYFSETQRNKGNFPGRFSGRQFSNSRSEMNVSTLELGDSALYLCASSLVATGSGQETQYFGPGTRLLVL.

This clonotype was seen ten or more times. The chain combines TRBV4-3 with TRBJ2-7; a possible D gene is TRBD1 (5 bases). Trimming left V 0 bases short and J 3 bases short, with 18 bases between. Germline CDR1 and CDR2: LGHNA and YSLEER. The CDR3 runs 17 residues. In nucleotides, the CDR3 is TGCGCCAGCAGCCAAGAGGGGTTAGGGAACAGGTTCTACGAGCAGTACTTC. Encoded protein: CASSQEGLGNRFYEQYF.

A note on this clonotype: This may stem from a read error, because a much larger clone lies one nucleotide away. The chain is built from TRBV12-3 or TRBV12-4 and TRBJ2-3; TRBD1 might be the D (6 bases). This CDR3 contains 15 residues. CDR3 sequence reads: CTSSPGELHTDTQYF. The CDR3 bases are TGTACCAGCAGTCCAGGGGAGTTGCACACAGATACGCAGTATTTT.

This clonotype was seen ten or more times. The chain uses TRBV7-2 and TRBJ2-1, with D perhaps matching TRBD1 (8 bases). Between the trimmed V and J ends, which lost 6 bases and 9 bases, there was a span of 12 bases. There are 12 residues in the CDR3. CDR1 is SGHTA and CDR2 is FQGNSA in the germline V gene. The CDR3 DNA sequence: TGTGCCAGCAGGAACAGGGGGGGTGAGCAGTTCTTC. This gives the protein CASRNRGGEQFF.

This clonotype was detected only a few times. V gene TRBV25-1 combines with J gene TRBJ2-2; 15 bases are a match to TRBD2. This CDR3 is 20 amino acids long. Germline-derived CDR1 and CDR2 are MGHDK and SYGVNS. V shed 3 bases and J 0 bases; nucleotides not matched to a gene: 8. CDR3 DNA sequence: TGTGCCAGCAGTGAGCCGGGACTAGCGGGAGGCCTGTCGAACACCGGGGAGCTGTTTTTT. Residues: CASSEPGLAGGLSNTGELFF.